The T cell receptor beta chain under discussion was sequenced for a study of Ad26.COV2.S vaccination and SARS-CoV-2 variants. Germline V CDR1 and CDR2: LGHDT, YNNKEL (reference sequence). V lost 0 bases, J lost 4 bases, and 15 bases lay in between. The CDR3 has 16 residues. Treatment given: roughly 20 received Ad26.COV2.S at low or high dose, single or two shots; five or six received placebo; per-sample allocation not given. The samples were gathered on day 63 after the first injection of vaccine or placebo. Here immunoSEQ multiplex PCR was the method, and the copy in TCRdb shows in-frame clones only, minus some. The table shows some 640,000 clones, with 89% occurring only once.

This receptor was identified in a person between 18 and 65 years old who received the Ad26.COV2.S COVID-19 vaccine or a placebo. This material consisted of peripheral blood, taken in a trial of Ad26.COV2.S vaccine versus placebo. The chain carries TRBV3-1 (or the pseudogene TRBV3-2) and TRBJ1-2, with a possible D match to TRBD1 (5 bases). Here the CDR3 DNA reads TGTGCCAGCAGCCAAGAAGTTCCGGCAGGGAGCTATGGCTACACCTTC. Encoded protein: CASSQEVPAGSYGYTF.